These T cell receptor beta chains were read from a single sample in a study of blood T cell repertoires in COVID-19. TCRdb's copy holds only in-frame clones and misses some; the assay was immunoSEQ multiplex PCR. The sample has some 110,000 clones, roughly 84% seen once. The sequencing input was peripheral blood. The receptor source for this set is a man in his sixties with acute or convalescent COVID-19. Both conserved end residues are part of each CDR3. A D gene is named only where the DNA matches it firmly. Size is stated for part of the rows, as once, few or many counts, or as a class when the clone is expanded.

CAITTVSGSFSNEQFF | TGTGCCATCACCACCGTTAGCGGGAGTTTTAGCAATGAGCAGTTCTTC | TRBV10-3 | NA | TRBJ2-1 | TRBD2
CASSIGSLRSNVLTF | TGTGCCAGTAGTATAGGGAGTTTACGGTCCAACGTCCTGACTTTC | TRBV19 | NA | TRBJ2-6 | NA
CASSQAGTGGVDTQYF | TGTGCCAGCAGCCAAGCGGGGACAGGGGGCGTCGATACGCAGTATTTT | TRBV3-1/TRBV3-2 | NA | TRBJ2-3 | TRBD1
CASSLASGSWNEQFF | TGTGCCAGCAGCTTAGCTAGCGGGAGTTGGAATGAGCAGTTCTTC | TRBV7-6 | once | TRBJ2-1 | TRBD2
CASSVELAGVGTDTQYF | TGTGCCAGCAGCGTAGAACTAGCGGGAGTGGGAACAGATACGCAGTATTTT | TRBV9 | NA | TRBJ2-3 | TRBD2
CASSLRAGNPDTQYF | TGTGCCAGCAGCTTACGAGCTGGTAATCCAGATACGCAGTATTTT | TRBV7-2 | NA | TRBJ2-3 | NA
CASSMWSQGAVEAFF | TGTGCCAGTAGTATGTGGTCGCAGGGGGCAGTTGAAGCTTTCTTT | TRBV19 | NA | TRBJ1-1 | TRBD1
CASSESRTNEAFF | TGCGCCAGCAGTGAGTCGAGGACAAATGAAGCTTTCTTT | TRBV10-1 | few | TRBJ1-1 | NA
CASSPGRAPGANVLTF | TGTGCCAGCTCACCTGGGAGGGCCCCTGGGGCCAACGTCCTGACTTTC | TRBV18 | few | TRBJ2-6 | TRBD2
CAISVGTLGSPLHF | TGTGCCATCAGTGTGGGGACATTGGGGTCACCCCTCCACTTT | TRBV10-3 | NA | TRBJ1-6 | NA
CASSIDRFNEQFF | TGTGCCAGCAGCATCGACAGGTTTAATGAGCAGTTCTTC | TRBV5-4 | NA | TRBJ2-1 | NA
CASSKDYRSYSPLHF | TGTGCCAGCAGCAAGGACTATAGGTCGTATTCACCCCTCCACTTT | TRBV25-1 | NA | TRBJ1-6 | NA
CASSLRTGGLNTEAFF | TGTGCCAGCAGCCTACGGACAGGGGGCTTGAACACTGAAGCTTTCTTT | TRBV14 | few | TRBJ1-1 | TRBD1
CATRRGTEAFF | TGTGCCACCCGGCGGGGGACTGAAGCTTTCTTT | TRBV24-1 | NA | TRBJ1-1 | NA
CASSVAGGHYNEQFF | TGTGCCAGCAGCGTAGCCGGGGGGCACTACAATGAGCAGTTCTTC | TRBV9 | NA | TRBJ2-1 | NA
CASSRGQGNTEAFF | TGTGCCAGCAGCAGAGGACAGGGGAACACTGAAGCTTTCTTT | TRBV11-2 | NA | TRBJ1-1 | TRBD1
CASSPRLAGVSYEQYF | TGTGCCAGCAGTCCACGACTAGCGGGCGTCTCCTACGAGCAGTACTTC | TRBV6-2/TRBV6-3 | NA | TRBJ2-7 | TRBD2
CAGSAMARDGQHF | TGTGCCGGGTCCGCCATGGCAAGAGACGGGCAGCATTTT | TRBV28 | NA | TRBJ1-5 | NA
CASSPPAYEQYF | TGTGCCAGCAGTCCCCCGGCCTACGAGCAGTACTTC | TRBV28 | NA | TRBJ2-7 | NA
CASSQQAASGSIQYF | TGTGCCAGCAGCCAACAAGCGGCTAGCGGGAGCATTCAGTACTTC | TRBV3-1/TRBV3-2 | NA | TRBJ2-4 | TRBD2
CASSSGLLNEQFF | TGTGCCAGCAGTTCAGGACTACTCAATGAGCAGTTCTTC | TRBV6-2/TRBV6-3 | NA | TRBJ2-1 | NA
CASSLGVTNEKLFF | TGTGCCAGCAGCTTAGGGGTTACTAATGAAAAACTGTTTTTT | TRBV5-4 | NA | TRBJ1-4 | NA
CASSSISGNTIYF | TGTGCCAGCAGCTCCATCTCTGGAAACACCATATATTTT | TRBV14 | NA | TRBJ1-3 | NA